This T cell receptor beta chain originates from a study of T cell changes during pregnancy in multiple sclerosis. The length of the CDR3 is 15 residues. Trimming cost V 1 base and J 3 bases, with 13 bases left between them. Germline V lookup: CDR1 MNHNS, CDR2 SASEGT. Sequencing was performed with immunoSEQ multiplex PCR; in TCRdb, only in-frame clones are kept and a portion is missing. The repertoire has more than 80,000 clones, roughly 89% of them found once; the top ten carry 1.6%. This sample comprised peripheral blood, obtained before pregnancy. The chain recombines TRBV6-1 with TRBJ2-7; D is unresolved. The clonotype originates from a female donor with multiple sclerosis, enrolled in a pregnancy study. CDR3 in DNA: TGTGCCAGCAGTGAAGAGAAGTGGTTCTACTACGAGCAGTACTTC. Protein product: CASSEEKWFYYEQYF.